The 8 T cell receptor beta chains below were found in one sample sequenced in a study of cytomegalovirus exposure and HLA in healthy donors. TCRdb keeps only in-frame clones here, not all; method: immunoSEQ multiplex PCR. This sample has 150,000 or so clones, with about nine tenths found just once. Sequencing was done on a sample of PBMCs. These receptors were obtained from a woman younger than 45 in good health and CMV-seropositive.

This clone was observed a handful of times. V gene TRBV18 combines with J gene TRBJ2-7, with D possibly TRBD1 on 5 matching bases. Germline lookup yields CDR1 KGHSH and CDR2 LQKENI. The CDR3 is made up of 13 amino acids. V gave up 4 bases and J gave up 0 bases, with 7 bases separating them. CDR3 coding DNA: TGTGCCAGCTCACGCAGGGACTCCTACGAGCAGTACTTC. Translation: CASSRRDSYEQYF.

The chain carries TRBV5-1 and TRBJ1-2; 9 nucleotides match TRBD1. CDR1 and CDR2 (germline): SGHRS, YFSETQ. V lost 4 bases and J lost 10; bases outside the gene matches: 8. The CDR3 runs to 13 residues. CDR3 nucleotide sequence: TGCGCCAGCAGCGCGACCGACAGGGGGATCTACACCTTC. Translating it yields CASSATDRGIYTF.

This chain joins TRBV15 and TRBJ2-6, with D maybe TRBD1 (6 bases). The CDR3 contains 19 residues. Germline V lookup: CDR1 LNHNV, CDR2 YYDKDF (reference sequence). Trimming removed 0 bases at V and 2 bases at J, with 17 bases between. CDR3 sequence: CATSRDRGRGVAGANVLTF. In DNA, the CDR3 is TGTGCCACCAGCAGAGATAGGGGCAGGGGAGTCGCTGGGGCCAACGTCCTGACTTTC.

This chain links TRBV5-6 with TRBJ2-5; a weak D match, TRBD1 (7 bases). In germline, CDR1 is SGHDT, CDR2 YYEEEE. The CDR3 sequence is 12 residues long. Trimming cost V 8 bases and J 4 bases, with 12 bases left between them. CDR3 sequence reads: CASRQGGETQYF. DNA for the CDR3: TGTGCCAGTAGACAGGGAGGAGAGACCCAGTACTTC.

This chain links TRBV7-8 with TRBJ2-5; 7 positions match TRBD2. Per germline, CDR1 SGHVS and CDR2 FQNEAQ. The CDR3 totals 15 residues. V shed 7 bases and J 4 bases; nucleotides not matched to a gene: 12. CDR3 DNA: TGTGCCAGCACCCGACCCGGGGGGAGAGGAGAGACCCAGTACTTC. Encoded protein: CASTRPGGRGETQYF.

This rearrangement joins TRBV18 to TRBJ2-7; 9 positions match TRBD2. V lost 2 bases and J lost 5; bases outside the gene matches: 1. Germline V gives CDR1 KGHSH, CDR2 LQKENI. The CDR3 loop spans 13 amino acids. The CDR3 reads CASSPGTSNEQYF. In nucleotides, the CDR3 is TGTGCCAGCTCACCAGGGACTAGCAACGAGCAGTACTTC.

The gene calls are TRBV5-5 and TRBJ2-3; 7 nucleotides agree with TRBD1. CDR1 SGHKS and CDR2 YYEKEE come from the germline V gene (reference sequence). There are 15 residues in the CDR3. With V trimmed by 1 base and J by 1 base, 3 bases remained unmatched. CDR3 sequence: CASSLRGLGTDTQYF. CDR3 bases: TGTGCCAGCAGCTTGAGGGGGCTCGGCACAGATACGCAGTATTTT.

This sequence joins TRBV11-2 and TRBJ2-5; TRBD1 matches at 7 bases. V shed 5 bases, J shed 4 bases, and the junction held 4 bases outside the gene matches. Germline V gives CDR1 SGHAT, CDR2 FQNNGV. The CDR3 totals 13 residues. CDR3 nucleotide sequence: TGTGCCAGCAGCCAAGGGGGCTCAGAGACCCAGTACTTC. Translation: CASSQGGSETQYF.